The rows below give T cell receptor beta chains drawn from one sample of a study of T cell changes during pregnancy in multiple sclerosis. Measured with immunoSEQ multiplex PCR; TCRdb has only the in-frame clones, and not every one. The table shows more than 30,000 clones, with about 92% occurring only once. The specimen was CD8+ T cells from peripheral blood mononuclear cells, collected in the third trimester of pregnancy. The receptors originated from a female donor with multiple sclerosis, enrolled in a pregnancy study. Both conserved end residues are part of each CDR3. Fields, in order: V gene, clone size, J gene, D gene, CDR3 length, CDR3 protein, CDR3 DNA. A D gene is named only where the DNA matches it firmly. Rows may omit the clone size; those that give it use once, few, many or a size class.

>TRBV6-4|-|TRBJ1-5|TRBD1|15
CASSPTGEGNQPQHF
TGTGCCAGCAGTCCGACAGGGGAGGGCAATCAGCCCCAGCATTTT
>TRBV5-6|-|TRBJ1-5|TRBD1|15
CASSWGQGAGQPQHF
TGTGCCAGCAGCTGGGGACAGGGGGCCGGTCAGCCCCAGCATTTT
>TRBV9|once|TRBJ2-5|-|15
CASTLGGALFETQYF
TGTGCCAGCACACTAGGAGGGGCCCTGTTTGAGACCCAGTACTTC
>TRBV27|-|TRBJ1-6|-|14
CASSFGASNSPLHF
TGTGCCAGCAGTTTTGGGGCCTCTAATTCACCCCTCCACTTT
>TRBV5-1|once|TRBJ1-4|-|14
CASSPAGSHEKLFF
TGCGCCAGCAGCCCTGCGGGCTCCCATGAAAAACTGTTTTTT
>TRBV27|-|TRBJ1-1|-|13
CASSSGQNTEAFF
TGTGCCAGCAGTTCAGGACAGAACACTGAAGCTTTCTTT
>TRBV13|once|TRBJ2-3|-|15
CASIQSGSSTDTQYF
TGTGCCAGCATCCAATCGGGGTCTAGCACAGATACGCAGTATTTT
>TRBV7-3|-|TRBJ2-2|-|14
CASSLLQGPGELFF
TGTGCCAGCAGCTTATTACAGGGCCCCGGGGAGCTGTTTTTT
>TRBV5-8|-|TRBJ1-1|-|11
CASSQGSEAFF
TGTGCCAGCAGCCAGGGGTCTGAAGCTTTCTTT
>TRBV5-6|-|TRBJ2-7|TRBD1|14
CASSLRGQGGEQYF
TGTGCCAGCAGCCTAAGGGGACAGGGCGGCGAGCAGTACTTC
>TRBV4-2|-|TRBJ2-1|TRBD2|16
CASSQTHSGGADEQFF
TGTGCCAGCAGCCAAACACATAGCGGGGGGGCCGATGAGCAGTTCTTC
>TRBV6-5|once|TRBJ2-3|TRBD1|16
CASSYSGTGVPDTQYF
TGTGCCAGCAGTTACTCCGGGACAGGGGTGCCAGATACGCAGTATTTT
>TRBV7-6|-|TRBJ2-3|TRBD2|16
CASSLASGGSTDTQYF
TGTGCCAGCAGCCTAGCTAGCGGGGGGAGCACAGATACGCAGTATTTT
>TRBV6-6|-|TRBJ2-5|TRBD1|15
CASSPPTTGLVTQYF
TGTGCCAGCAGCCCCCCTACGACAGGGTTGGTGACCCAGTACTTC
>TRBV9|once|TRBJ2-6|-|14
CASSGGFGANVLTF
TGTGCCAGCAGCGGAGGATTTGGGGCCAACGTCCTGACTTTC
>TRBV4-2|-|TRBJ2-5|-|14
CASSQISSEETQYF
TGTGCCAGCAGCCAAATTAGTAGCGAAGAGACCCAGTACTTC
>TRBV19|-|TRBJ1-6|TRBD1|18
CASSPDREYNSYNSPLHF
TGTGCCAGTAGCCCTGACAGGGAATATAACTCCTATAATTCACCCCTCCACTTT
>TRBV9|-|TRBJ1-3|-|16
CASSGPLGGTGNTIYF
TGTGCCAGCAGCGGACCTCTTGGGGGGACTGGAAACACCATATATTTT
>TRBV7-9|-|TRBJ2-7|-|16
CASSSLLGNGHYEQYF
TGTGCCAGCAGCTCCTTGCTGGGGAATGGACACTACGAGCAGTACTTC
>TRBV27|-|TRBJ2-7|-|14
CASSLSYDSYEQYF
TGTGCCAGCAGTTTATCGTACGACAGTTACGAGCAGTACTTC
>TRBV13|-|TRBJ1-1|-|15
CASSLTGWGGTEAFF
TGTGCCAGCAGCTTAACAGGGTGGGGGGGGACTGAAGCTTTCTTT
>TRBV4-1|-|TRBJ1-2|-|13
CASSQTGVAGYTF
TGCGCCAGCAGCCAAACCGGAGTTGCTGGCTACACCTTC
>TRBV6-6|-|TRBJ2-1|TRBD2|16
CASSYLRAGVDNEQFF
TGTGCCAGCAGTTACCTACGAGCGGGGGTGGACAATGAGCAGTTCTTC
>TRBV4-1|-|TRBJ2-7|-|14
CASSQDGRPYEQYF
TGCGCCAGCAGCCAAGATGGCAGGCCCTACGAGCAGTACTTC
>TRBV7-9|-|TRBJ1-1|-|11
CASSLLPEAFF
TGTGCCAGCAGCTTACTCCCTGAAGCTTTCTTT
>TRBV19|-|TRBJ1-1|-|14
CASSITGSGTEAFF
TGTGCCAGTAGTATTACAGGGTCGGGCACTGAAGCTTTCTTT
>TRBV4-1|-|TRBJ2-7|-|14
CASSTYSGNYEQYF
TGCGCCAGCAGCACTTACAGTGGTAATTACGAGCAGTACTTC
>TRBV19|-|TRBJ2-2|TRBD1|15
CASSRDSSNTGELFF
TGTGCCAGTAGTAGGGACAGCTCGAACACCGGGGAGCTGTTTTTT
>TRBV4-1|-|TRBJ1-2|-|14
CASSPFSVDYGYTF
TGCGCCAGCAGCCCCTTTAGTGTTGACTATGGCTACACCTTC
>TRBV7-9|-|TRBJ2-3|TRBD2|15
CASSLYGGNTDTQYF
TGTGCCAGCAGTCTTTACGGGGGGAACACAGATACGCAGTATTTT
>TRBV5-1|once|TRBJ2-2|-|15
CASSLKQGNTGELFF
TGCGCCAGCAGCTTAAAACAGGGGAACACCGGGGAGCTGTTTTTT
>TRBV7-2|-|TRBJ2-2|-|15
CASIDWGASTGELFF
TGTGCCAGCATCGACTGGGGAGCGAGCACCGGGGAGCTGTTTTTT
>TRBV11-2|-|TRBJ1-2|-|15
CASSLGSQPNYGYTF
TGTGCCAGCAGCTTAGGATCACAGCCTAACTATGGCTACACCTTC
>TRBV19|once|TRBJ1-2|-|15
CASSIGTDSPYGYTF
TGTGCCAGTAGTATAGGCACGGACAGTCCTTATGGCTACACCTTC
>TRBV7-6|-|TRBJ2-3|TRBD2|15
CASSRTSGGTDTQYF
TGTGCCAGCAGCCGTACTAGCGGGGGGACAGATACGCAGTATTTT
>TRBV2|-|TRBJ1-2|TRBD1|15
CASSGDRGGGYGYTF
TGTGCCAGCAGTGGGGACAGGGGTGGAGGCTATGGCTACACCTTC
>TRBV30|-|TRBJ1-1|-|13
CAWSHGEGHSAFF
TGTGCCTGGAGCCATGGGGAGGGTCATTCAGCTTTCTTT
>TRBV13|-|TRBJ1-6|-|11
CASSSKSVVHF
TGTGCCAGCAGCTCAAAGTCAGTGGTCCACTTT
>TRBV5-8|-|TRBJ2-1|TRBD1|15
CASSLGRTGANEQFF
TGTGCCAGCAGCTTGGGGCGGACAGGGGCCAATGAGCAGTTCTTC
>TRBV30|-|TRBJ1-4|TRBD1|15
CAWIHGTGGHEKLFF
TGTGCCTGGATCCACGGGACAGGGGGCCATGAAAAACTGTTTTTT
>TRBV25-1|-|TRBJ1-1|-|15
CASSESPASNTEAFF
TGTGCCAGCAGTGAATCTCCAGCGTCAAACACTGAAGCTTTCTTT
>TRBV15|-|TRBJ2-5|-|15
CATSRDVLRQETQYF
TGTGCCACCAGCAGAGATGTACTGCGCCAAGAGACCCAGTACTTC
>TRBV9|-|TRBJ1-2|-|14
CASSSSQRYDGYTF
TGTGCCAGCAGCTCATCACAGAGATACGATGGCTACACCTTC
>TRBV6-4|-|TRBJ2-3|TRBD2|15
CASSSTSGGTDTQYF
TGTGCCAGCAGTTCCACTAGCGGGGGGACAGATACGCAGTATTTT
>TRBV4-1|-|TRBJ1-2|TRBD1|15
CASSLPTGGAYGYTF
TGCGCCAGCAGCCTCCCGACAGGGGGCGCCTATGGCTACACCTTC
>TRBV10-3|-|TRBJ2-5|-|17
CAISEPGQGGWQETQYF
TGTGCCATCAGTGAGCCCGGGCAGGGGGGTTGGCAAGAGACCCAGTACTTC
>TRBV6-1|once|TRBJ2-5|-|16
CASSEALDPERETQYF
TGTGCCAGCAGTGAAGCTCTAGACCCTGAACGAGAGACCCAGTACTTC
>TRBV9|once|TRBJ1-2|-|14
CASSVSGGHYGYTF
TGTGCCAGCAGCGTTAGTGGAGGGCACTATGGCTACACCTTC
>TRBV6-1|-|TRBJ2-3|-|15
CASSDGGGWADTQYF
TGTGCCAGCAGTGACGGCGGAGGTTGGGCAGATACGCAGTATTTT
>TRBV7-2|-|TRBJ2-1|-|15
CASSLGGRARNEQFF
TGTGCCAGCAGCTTAGGCGGCAGGGCGCGGAATGAGCAGTTCTTC
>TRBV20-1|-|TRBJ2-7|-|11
CSARDYYEQYF
TGCAGTGCTAGAGATTACTACGAGCAGTACTTC
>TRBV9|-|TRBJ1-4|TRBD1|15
CASSLTGTVNEKLFF
TGTGCCAGCAGCCTCACCGGGACAGTGAATGAAAAACTGTTTTTT
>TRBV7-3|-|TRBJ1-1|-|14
CASSLREANTEAFF
TGTGCCAGCAGCCTCCGGGAGGCGAACACTGAAGCTTTCTTT